Described below is a single T cell receptor (beta chain) sequence and its context. Its specificity is unknown. The data stem from a study of shared clonotypes between healthy human individuals. The method was immunoSEQ multiplex PCR; TCRdb's version includes in-frame clones alone and lacks a portion of them. The sample has millions of clones, over 85% seen once. General study findings and limits: Despite large depth, sorted-subset datasets appeared incompletely sequenced. The study generally estimated greater richness for naive than memory subsets.

Trimming took 0 bases from V and 4 from J, leaving 13 bases between them. The CDR3 totals 16 residues. CDR1 is SGHRS, CDR2 YFSETQ, per germline. The source material was naive CD4+ T cells from PBMCs. Subset: CD45RA+ positively selected. This chain links TRBV5-1 with TRBJ1-4, with D maybe TRBD1 (5 bases). This clonotype was obtained from a man aged 18 to 29 in good health. Some clones in this sample may be carry-over from other donors' samples. This chain's CDR3 is CASSLGLGDLNEKLFF. DNA of the CDR3: TGCGCCAGCAGCTTGGGGTTGGGGGACCTTAATGAAAAACTGTTTTTT.